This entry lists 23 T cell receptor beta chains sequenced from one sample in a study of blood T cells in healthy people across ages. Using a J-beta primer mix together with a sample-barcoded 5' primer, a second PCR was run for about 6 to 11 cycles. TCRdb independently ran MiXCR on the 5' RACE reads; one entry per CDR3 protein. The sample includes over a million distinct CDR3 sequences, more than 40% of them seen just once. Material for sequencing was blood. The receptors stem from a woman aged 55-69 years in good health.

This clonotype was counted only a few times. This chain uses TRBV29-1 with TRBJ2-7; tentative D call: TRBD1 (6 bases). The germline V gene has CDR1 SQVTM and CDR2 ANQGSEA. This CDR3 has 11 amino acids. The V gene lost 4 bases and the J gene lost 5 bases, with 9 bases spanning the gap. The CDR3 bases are TGCAGCGTTGCACAGGGACACGAGCAGTACTTC. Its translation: CSVAQGHEQYF.

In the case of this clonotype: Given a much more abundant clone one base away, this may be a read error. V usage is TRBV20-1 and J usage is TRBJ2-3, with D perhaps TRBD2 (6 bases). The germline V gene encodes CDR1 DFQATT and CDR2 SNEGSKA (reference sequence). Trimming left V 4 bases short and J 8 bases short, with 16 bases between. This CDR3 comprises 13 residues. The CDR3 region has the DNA TGCAGTGCTAACGGGCGGATGGGGGGTACGCAGTATTTT. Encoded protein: CSANGRMGGTQYF.

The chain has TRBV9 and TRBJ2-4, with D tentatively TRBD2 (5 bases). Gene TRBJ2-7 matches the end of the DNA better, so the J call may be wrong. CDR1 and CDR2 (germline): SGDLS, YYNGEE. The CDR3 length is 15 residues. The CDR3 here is CASSGTGVADAEQYF. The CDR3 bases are TGTGCCAGCAGCGGTACCGGGGTTGCCGACGCCGAGCAGTACTTC.

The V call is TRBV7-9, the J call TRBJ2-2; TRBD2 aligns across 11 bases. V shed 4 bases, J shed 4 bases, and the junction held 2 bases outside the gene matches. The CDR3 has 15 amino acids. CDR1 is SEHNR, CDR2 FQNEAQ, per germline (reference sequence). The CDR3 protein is CASSWTSGSTGELFF. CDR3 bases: TGTGCCAGCAGCTGGACTAGCGGGTCCACCGGGGAGCTGTTTTTT.

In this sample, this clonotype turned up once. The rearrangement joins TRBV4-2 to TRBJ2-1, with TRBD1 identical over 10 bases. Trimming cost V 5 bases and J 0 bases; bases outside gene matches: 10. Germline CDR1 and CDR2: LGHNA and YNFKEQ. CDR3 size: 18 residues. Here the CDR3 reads CASSKGTGALSSYNEQFF. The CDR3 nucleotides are TGTGCCAGCAGCAAAGGGACAGGGGCCTTAAGCTCCTACAATGAGCAGTTCTTC.

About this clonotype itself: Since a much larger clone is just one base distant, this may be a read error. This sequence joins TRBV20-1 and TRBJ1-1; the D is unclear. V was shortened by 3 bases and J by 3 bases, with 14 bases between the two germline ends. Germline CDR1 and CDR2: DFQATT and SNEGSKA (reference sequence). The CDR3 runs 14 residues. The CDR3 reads CSARPTLSDTEAFF. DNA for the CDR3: TGCAGTGCTAGGCCCACCCTGAGCGACACTGAAGCTTTCTTT.

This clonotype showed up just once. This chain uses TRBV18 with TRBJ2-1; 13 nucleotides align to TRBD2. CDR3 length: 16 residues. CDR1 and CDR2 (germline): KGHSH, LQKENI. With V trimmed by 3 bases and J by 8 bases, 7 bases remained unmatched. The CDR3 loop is CASSPLRLAGGYEQFF. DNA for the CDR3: TGTGCCAGCTCACCGCTTAGACTAGCGGGAGGCTATGAGCAGTTCTTC.

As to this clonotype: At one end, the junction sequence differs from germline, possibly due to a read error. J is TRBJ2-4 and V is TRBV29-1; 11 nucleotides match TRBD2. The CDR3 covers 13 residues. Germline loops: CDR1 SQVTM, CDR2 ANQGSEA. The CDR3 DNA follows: TGCAGCGTGACCACTAGCGGGAGCTACGAGCAGTGCTTC. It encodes CSVTTSGSYEQCF.

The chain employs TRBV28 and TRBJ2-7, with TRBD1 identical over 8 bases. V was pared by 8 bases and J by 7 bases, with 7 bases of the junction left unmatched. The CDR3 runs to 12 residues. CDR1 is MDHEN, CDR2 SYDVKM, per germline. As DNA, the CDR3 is TGTGCCAGCCGGACAGGGTTGACGGAGCAGTACTTC. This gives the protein CASRTGLTEQYF.

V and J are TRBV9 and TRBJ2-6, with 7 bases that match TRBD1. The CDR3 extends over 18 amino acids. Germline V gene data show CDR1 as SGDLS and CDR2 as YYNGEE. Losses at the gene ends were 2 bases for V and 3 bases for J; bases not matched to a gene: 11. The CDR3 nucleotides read TGTGCCAGCAGCGTTAGACAGGGCCTCCTAGGTGGGGCCAACGTCCTGACTTTC. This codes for CASSVRQGLLGGANVLTF.

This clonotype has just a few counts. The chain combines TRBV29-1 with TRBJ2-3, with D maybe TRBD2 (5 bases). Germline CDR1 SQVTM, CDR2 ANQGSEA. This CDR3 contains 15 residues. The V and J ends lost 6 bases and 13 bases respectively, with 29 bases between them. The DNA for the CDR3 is TGCAGCGTCGTCGGGTCAGTTAACGAATCCGACGGGGAGTATTTT. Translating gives CSVVGSVNESDGEYF.

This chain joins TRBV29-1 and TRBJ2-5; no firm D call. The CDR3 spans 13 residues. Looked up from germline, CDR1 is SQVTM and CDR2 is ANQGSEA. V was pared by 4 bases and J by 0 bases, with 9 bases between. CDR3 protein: CSVGLGDQETQYF. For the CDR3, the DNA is TGCAGCGTTGGCTTGGGCGACCAAGAGACCCAGTACTTC.

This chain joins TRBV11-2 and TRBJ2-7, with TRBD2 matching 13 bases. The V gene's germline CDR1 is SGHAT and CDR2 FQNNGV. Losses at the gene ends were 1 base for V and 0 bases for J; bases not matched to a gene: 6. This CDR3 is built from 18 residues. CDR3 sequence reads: CASSLVGTSGASSYEQYF. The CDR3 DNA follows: TGTGCCAGCAGCTTAGTAGGGACTAGCGGGGCCAGCTCCTACGAGCAGTACTTC.

The CDR3 loop reads CASSPLGLAGKAADTQYF. The DNA for the CDR3 is TGTGCCAGCAGCCCTCTGGGGCTAGCGGGAAAGGCGGCAGATACGCAGTATTTT. The chain carries TRBV28 and TRBJ2-3; 9 nucleotides align to TRBD2. CDR1 is MDHEN and CDR2 is SYDVKM in the germline V gene. This CDR3 has 18 amino acids. V lost 6 bases, J lost 4 bases, and 17 bases stayed unmatched.

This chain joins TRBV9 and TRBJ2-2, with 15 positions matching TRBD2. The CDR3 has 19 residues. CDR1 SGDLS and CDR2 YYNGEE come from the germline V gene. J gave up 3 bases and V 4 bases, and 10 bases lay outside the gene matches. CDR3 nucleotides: TGTGCCAGCAGCCTCAGGACTAGCGGGAGGGCCGGGGACACCGGGGAGCTGTTTTTT. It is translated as CASSLRTSGRAGDTGELFF.

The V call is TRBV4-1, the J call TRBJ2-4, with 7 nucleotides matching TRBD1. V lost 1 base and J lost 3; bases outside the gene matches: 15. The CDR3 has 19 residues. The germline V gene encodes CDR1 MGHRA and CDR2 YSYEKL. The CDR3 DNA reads TGCGCCAGCAGCCAAGTAGGGCTACAGGACCGACAGGGCAAAAACATTCAGTACTTC. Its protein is CASSQVGLQDRQGKNIQYF.

This chain's CDR3 is CASSFSPSTFGELFF. The CDR3 DNA follows: TGTGCCAGCAGCTTCTCTCCCTCCACGTTCGGGGAGCTGTTTTTT. The chain has TRBV7-3 and TRBJ2-2; D uncertain. Trimming removed 3 bases from V and 7 bases from J, with 15 bases in between. Germline CDR1 reads SGHTA; CDR2 reads FQGTGA. This CDR3 is built from 15 residues.

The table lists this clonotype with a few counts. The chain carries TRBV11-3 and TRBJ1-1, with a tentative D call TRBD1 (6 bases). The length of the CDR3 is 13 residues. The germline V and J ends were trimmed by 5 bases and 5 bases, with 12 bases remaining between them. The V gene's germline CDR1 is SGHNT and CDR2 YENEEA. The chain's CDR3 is CASSLIGGTEAFF. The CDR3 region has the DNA TGTGCCAGCAGCCTCATAGGGGGGACTGAAGCTTTCTTT.

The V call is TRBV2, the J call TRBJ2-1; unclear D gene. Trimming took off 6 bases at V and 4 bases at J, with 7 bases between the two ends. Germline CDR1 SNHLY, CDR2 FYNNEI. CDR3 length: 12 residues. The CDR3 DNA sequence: TGTGCCAGCAGGGCTACTTACAATGAGCAGTTCTTC. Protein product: CASRATYNEQFF.

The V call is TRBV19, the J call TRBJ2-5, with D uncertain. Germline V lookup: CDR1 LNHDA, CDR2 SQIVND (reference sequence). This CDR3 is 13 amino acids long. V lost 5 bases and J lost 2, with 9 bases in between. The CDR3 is CASSGWFQETQYF. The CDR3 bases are TGTGCCAGTAGTGGGTGGTTTCAAGAGACCCAGTACTTC.

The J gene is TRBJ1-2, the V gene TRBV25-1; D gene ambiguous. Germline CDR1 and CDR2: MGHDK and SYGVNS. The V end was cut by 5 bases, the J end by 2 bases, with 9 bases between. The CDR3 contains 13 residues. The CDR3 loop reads CASSRTENYGYTF. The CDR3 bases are TGTGCCAGCAGTCGGACCGAGAACTATGGCTACACCTTC.

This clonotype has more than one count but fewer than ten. This CDR3 is CASSRTSGRAVSYEQYF. The DNA of the CDR3 is TGTGCCAGCAGTCGCACTAGCGGGAGGGCCGTCTCCTACGAGCAGTACTTC. The chain has TRBV7-8 and TRBJ2-7; 13 nucleotides match TRBD2. The CDR3 totals 17 residues. V dropped 6 bases and J dropped 0; count of bases not matched to a gene: 8. CDR1 is SGHVS, CDR2 FQNEAQ, per germline.

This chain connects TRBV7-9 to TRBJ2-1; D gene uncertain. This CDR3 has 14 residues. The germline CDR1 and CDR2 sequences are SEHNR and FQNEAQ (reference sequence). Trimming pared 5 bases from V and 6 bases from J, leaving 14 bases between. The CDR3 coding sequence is TGTGCCAGCAGCCCCCCTGGAGCGTTCAATGAGCAGTTCTTC. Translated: CASSPPGAFNEQFF. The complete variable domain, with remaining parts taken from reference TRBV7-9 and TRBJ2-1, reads DTGVSQNPRHKITKRGQNVTFRCDPISEHNRLYWYRQTLGQGPEFLTYFQNEAQLEKSRLLSDRFSAERPKGSFSTLEIQRTEQGDSAMYLCASSPPGAFNEQFFGPGTRLTVL.